This T cell receptor beta chain emerged from a study of Graves' ophthalmopathy and Graves' hyperthyroidism. Overall study findings and caveats: Most thyroid-expanded clonotypes exceeding 0.001 frequency were also found in blood.

Recruitment covered hyperthyroidism patients aged 18 to 65 whose new diagnosis was of under 2 months' duration. TCR beta CDR3 amplification used RNA transcripts. HTBI primers served in a first-round RT-PCR, which a second-round multiplex PCR followed. MiXCR was run by TCRdb on the multiplex PCR reads, yielding one entry per CDR3 protein. The sample shows fewer than 650,000 distinct CDR3 sequences, about 20% of them seen only once. In this sample, this clonotype turned up many times. Its antigen is not identified. The CDR3 sequence is 15 residues long. CDR1 is SGHRS, CDR2 YFSETQ, per germline. The V and J ends lost 0 bases and 0 bases respectively, with 9 bases between them.

This TCR derives from a woman aged 18-35 years with stable Graves' hyperthyroidism. Some clones in this sample may be carry-over from other donors' samples. The chain is built from TRBV5-1 and TRBJ1-1; D is ambiguous. Sequenced input: peripheral blood. CDR3 coding DNA: TGCGCCAGCAGCTTGGAAGGCACGGTGAACACTGAAGCTTTCTTT. Translation: CASSLEGTVNTEAFF.